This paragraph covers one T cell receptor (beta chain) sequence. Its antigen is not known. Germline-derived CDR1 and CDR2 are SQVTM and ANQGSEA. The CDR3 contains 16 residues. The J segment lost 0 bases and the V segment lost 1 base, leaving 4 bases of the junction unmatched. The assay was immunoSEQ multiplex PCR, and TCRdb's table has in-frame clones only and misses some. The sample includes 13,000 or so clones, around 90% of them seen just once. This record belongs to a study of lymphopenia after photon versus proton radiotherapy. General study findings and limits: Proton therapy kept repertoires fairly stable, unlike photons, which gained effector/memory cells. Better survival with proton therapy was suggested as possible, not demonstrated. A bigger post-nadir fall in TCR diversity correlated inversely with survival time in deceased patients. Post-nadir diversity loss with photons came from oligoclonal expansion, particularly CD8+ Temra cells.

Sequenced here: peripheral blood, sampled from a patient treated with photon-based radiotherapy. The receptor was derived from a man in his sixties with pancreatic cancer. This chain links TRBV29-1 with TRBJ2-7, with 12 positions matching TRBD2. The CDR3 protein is CSVEGTSGAYSYEQYF. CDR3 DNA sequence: TGCAGCGTTGAAGGGACTAGCGGGGCATACTCCTACGAGCAGTACTTC.